One sample yielded the 10 T cell receptor beta chains listed below, sequenced in a study of T-cell reconstitution after alpha-beta-depleted transplantation in children. During its preparation, the TCRbeta library received unique molecular identifiers. TCRdb recomputed calls from the PCR reads with MiXCR, one row per CDR3 protein. Of roughly 170,000 distinct CDR3 sequences listed, about 6.8% are singletons. The source material was PBMCs from the stem cell graft donor, sampled from the stem cell graft. The source is a human donor who donated a stem cell graft to a child with Wiskott-Aldrich syndrome.

This clonotype was recorded many times. The gene calls are TRBV6-2 or TRBV6-3 and TRBJ2-2; D remains unclear. In germline, CDR1 is MNHEY, CDR2 SVGEGT. V lost 7 bases and J 1 base, leaving 10 bases between the germline ends. The CDR3 is made up of 14 amino acids. The DNA of the CDR3 is TGTGCCAGCAACTCGGACGGGAACACCGGGGAGCTGTTTTTT. This encodes CASNSDGNTGELFF.

This clonotype was picked up many times. The chain joins TRBV20-1 to TRBJ2-7; D may match TRBD1 or TRBD2 (5 bases each). Trimming cost V 6 bases and J 2 bases, with 20 bases left between them. The CDR3 length is 15 residues. Germline-derived CDR1 and CDR2 are DFQATT and SNEGSKA (reference sequence). CDR3 DNA sequence: TGCAGTGCGCCAGACCTGGGTGGGGGACCCTACGAGCAGTACTTC. This encodes CSAPDLGGGPYEQYF.

The rearrangement uses TRBV7-2 and TRBJ2-7; TRBD2 agrees at 9 bases. Germline assignment: CDR1 SGHTA and CDR2 FQGNSA. V trimming: 5 bases; J trimming: 2 bases; junction bases outside the gene matches: 7. The CDR3 is made up of 15 amino acids. CDR3 nucleotides: TGTGCCAGCAGCATTATAGCGGGGGAAACCTACGAGCAGTACTTC. Amino acids: CASSIIAGETYEQYF.

This clonotype appeared many times. The chain uses TRBV5-1 and TRBJ2-5; weak D call: TRBD1 (7 bases). Germline V gene data show CDR1 as SGHRS and CDR2 as YFSETQ. The CDR3 contains 14 residues. The germline V and J ends were trimmed by 4 bases and 2 bases, with 12 bases remaining between them. This CDR3 reads CASSRGTVQETQYF. Written as DNA, the CDR3 is TGCGCCAGCAGCCGGGGGACAGTTCAAGAGACCCAGTACTTC. Full variable domain (rest looked up from reference TRBV5-1 and TRBJ2-5): KAGVTQTPRYLIKTRGQQVTLSCSPISGHRSVSWYQQTPGQGLQFLFEYFSETQRNKGNFPGRFSGRQFSNSRSEMNVSTLELGDSALYLCASSRGTVQETQYFGPGTRLLVL.

This clonotype was counted at least ten times. The rearrangement uses TRBV6-5 and TRBJ2-3; D could derive from TRBD1 or TRBD2 (5 bases each). In germline, CDR1 is MNHEY, CDR2 SVGAGI. V gave up 3 bases and J gave up 2 bases, with 9 bases separating them. This CDR3 region has 14 residues. CDR3 amino acids: CASSYRDPTDTQYF. DNA of the CDR3: TGTGCCAGCAGTTATCGGGACCCCACAGATACGCAGTATTTT.

This clonotype was seen ten or more times. The V gene is TRBV4-2, the J gene TRBJ2-1; 15 nucleotides match TRBD2. The germline V gene encodes CDR1 LGHNA and CDR2 YNFKEQ. The CDR3 loop spans 17 amino acids. V lost 4 bases, J lost 6 bases, and 7 bases stayed unmatched. DNA for the CDR3: TGTGCCAGCAGCCCGGCCCGGACTAGCGGGGGGGCCAATGAGCAGTTCTTC. It encodes CASSPARTSGGANEQFF.

This clonotype has ten or more counts. Here the CDR3 DNA reads TGCGCCAGCAGCTCGGCGGAAGGAGGGGGCACTGAAGCTTTCTTT. Translation gives CASSSAEGGGTEAFF. J is TRBJ1-1 and V is TRBV5-1; a weak D match, TRBD1 (6 bases). The germline CDR1 and CDR2 sequences are SGHRS and YFSETQ. Trimming took 3 bases from V and 4 from J, leaving 16 bases between them. The CDR3 has 15 amino acids.

This clonotype appeared many times. J is TRBJ2-1 and V is TRBV4-1; D possibly corresponds to TRBD1 (6 bases). Trimming stripped 4 bases from V and 0 bases from J, with 10 bases between. CDR3 length: 15 amino acids. Germline V CDR1 and CDR2: MGHRA, YSYEKL. For the CDR3, the DNA is TGCGCCAGCAGCCCAGGACAGTTCTCCTACAATGAGCAGTTCTTC. Translating it yields CASSPGQFSYNEQFF.

This clonotype has a count of ten or more. The chain joins TRBV11-3 to TRBJ2-7; tentatively, D is TRBD2 (5 bases). The CDR3 has 18 residues. The V and J ends lost 1 base and 0 bases respectively, with 19 bases between them. From germline, CDR1 is SGHNT and CDR2 YENEEA. The CDR3 bases are TGTGCCAGCAGCTTAGGTTTACCTAAAGCGGAGAGCTCCTACGAGCAGTACTTC. This gives the protein CASSLGLPKAESSYEQYF.

This clonotype was seen a handful of times. The rearrangement links TRBV7-2 to TRBJ2-1, with D possibly matching TRBD2 (6 bases). Germline V gene lookup returns CDR1 SGHTA and CDR2 FQGNSA. The CDR3 loop spans 13 amino acids. V lost 5 bases and J 6 bases, leaving 11 bases between the germline ends. The CDR3 spells CASSGGMGNEQFF. CDR3 coding DNA: TGTGCCAGCAGCGGGGGGATGGGCAATGAGCAGTTCTTC.